The 14 T cell receptor beta chains reported below all come from one sample, sequenced in a study of cytomegalovirus exposure and HLA in healthy donors. Both 60 Vbeta primers and 13 Jbeta primers went into the PCR. Clones were sequenced by immunoSEQ multiplex PCR, and TCRdb holds only the in-frame ones, with some missing. The sample consists of some 150,000 clones, about 64% of them appearing once. The sample was PBMCs. The receptors shown here come from a woman in her sixties or seventies in good health and CMV-seropositive.

CDR3 nucleotide sequence: TGTGCCAGCAGTGAGCGGGAGGGCTCCTACGAGCAGTACTTC. Its translation is CASSEREGSYEQYF. V usage is TRBV6-1 and J usage is TRBJ2-7, with 9 bases identical to TRBD2. The CDR3 length is 14 residues. The junction had 0 bases not matched to a gene; V was cut back by 3 bases and J by 0 bases. The germline V gene has CDR1 MNHNS and CDR2 SASEGT.

In this sample, this clone turned up once. This chain connects TRBV30 to TRBJ2-5; no firm D call. Trimming removed 3 bases from V and 5 bases from J, with 22 bases in between. Per the germline V gene, CDR1 is GTSNPN and CDR2 is SVGIG (reference sequence). The CDR3 length is 16 residues. The CDR3 reads CAWSTIEASPLETQYF. CDR3 DNA sequence: TGTGCCTGGAGCACCATAGAAGCGTCGCCCCTGGAGACCCAGTACTTC.

The chain carries TRBV5-1 and TRBJ1-4, with 9 positions matching TRBD1. The CDR3 runs to 14 residues. The V gene's germline CDR1 is SGHRS and CDR2 YFSETQ. Trimming at V came to 5 bases and at J to 6 bases, leaving 5 bases not matched to a gene. The CDR3 loop reads CASSGQGLYEKLFF. The CDR3 region has the DNA TGCGCCAGCAGTGGACAGGGGTTATATGAAAAACTGTTTTTT.

The chain has TRBV5-5 and TRBJ2-1; TRBD2 might be the D (6 bases). CDR1 is SGHKS and CDR2 is YYEKEE in the germline V gene (reference sequence). The CDR3 sequence is 12 residues long. The V end was cut by 7 bases, the J end by 7 bases, with 12 bases between. For the CDR3, the DNA is TGTGCCAGCGGCCCAGGGAGGAATGAGCAGTTCTTC. It codes for CASGPGRNEQFF. The full variable domain, rest sourced from reference TRBV5-5 and TRBJ2-1, is DAGVTQSPTHLIKTRGQQVTLRCSPISGHKSVSWYQQVLGQGPQFIFQYYEKEERGRGNFPDRFSARQFPNYSSELNVNALLLGDSALYLCASGPGRNEQFFGPGTRLTVL.

J is TRBJ1-5 and V is TRBV5-1; D is ambiguous. V was clipped by 5 bases and J by 4 bases, with 13 bases between them. Per the germline V gene, CDR1 is SGHRS and CDR2 is YFSETQ. The CDR3 loop spans 14 amino acids. The CDR3 region has the DNA TGCGCCAGCAGTCCGGATCTCGGGAATCAGCCCCAGCATTTT. Its protein is CASSPDLGNQPQHF.

Notes on this clone: Other DNA sequences in this sample translate to the same CDR3. This rearrangement joins TRBV2 to TRBJ2-7; D is unresolved. V gave up 0 bases and J gave up 4 bases, with 4 bases separating them. Germline CDR1 and CDR2: SNHLY and FYNNEI. The CDR3 sequence is 12 residues long. CDR3 nucleotide sequence: TGTGCCAGCAGTGAAGCATCATACGAGCAGTACTTC. Amino acids: CASSEASYEQYF.

The chain is built from TRBV5-5 and TRBJ1-2; possibly TRBD1 for D (5 bases). The CDR3 extends over 14 amino acids. Germline V CDR1 and CDR2: SGHKS, YYEKEE (reference sequence). Trimming took off 4 bases at V and 0 bases at J, with 10 bases between the two ends. The DNA for the CDR3 is TGTGCCAGCAGCCAAGACAGAGCTAACTATGGCTACACCTTC. As protein: CASSQDRANYGYTF.

The gene calls are TRBV6-5 and TRBJ2-5, with TRBD2 matching 11 bases. Judging by the DNA end, TRBJ2-7 fits better; the J call may be wrong. The CDR3 consists of 14 residues. The germline CDR1 and CDR2 sequences are MNHEY and SVGAGI. The CDR3 DNA reads as TGTGCCAGCACAGGGACTAGCGGCTCCTACGAGCAGTACTTC. It encodes CASTGTSGSYEQYF.

This chain joins TRBV5-6 and TRBJ1-1, with 7 bases aligning to TRBD1. Germline V gene lookup returns CDR1 SGHDT and CDR2 YYEEEE. This CDR3 region has 15 residues. The J segment lost 4 bases and the V segment lost 2 bases, leaving 8 bases of the junction unmatched. The CDR3 loop reads CASSLPGQRTTEAFF. DNA for the CDR3: TGTGCCAGCAGCTTACCGGGACAGCGAACCACTGAAGCTTTCTTT.

V and J are TRBV4-1 and TRBJ2-2; D perhaps matches TRBD1 (5 bases). Germline V lookup: CDR1 MGHRA, CDR2 YSYEKL. CDR3 length equals 16 residues. The V end was cut by 0 bases, the J end by 0 bases, with 8 bases between. CDR3 amino acids: CASSQDPGSNTGELFF. CDR3 DNA sequence: TGCGCCAGCAGCCAAGATCCAGGGTCGAACACCGGGGAGCTGTTTTTT.

This clone showed up just a few times. This sequence joins TRBV4-3 and TRBJ2-2; possibly TRBD2 for D (5 bases). Germline CDR1 LGHNA, CDR2 YSLEER. The V end was cut by 3 bases, the J end by 4 bases, with 12 bases between. The CDR3 is made up of 15 amino acids. The CDR3 loop reads CASSHGFRGTGELFF. CDR3 bases: TGCGCCAGCAGCCACGGCTTCCGGGGCACCGGGGAGCTGTTTTTT.

This chain connects TRBV28 to TRBJ2-7; D is possibly TRBD2 (7 bases). CDR3 length: 16 amino acids. V was clipped by 5 bases and J by 4 bases, with 21 bases between them. Germline V CDR1 and CDR2: MDHEN, SYDVKM. DNA of the CDR3: TGTGCCAGCAGTCTCCTTACGGGGGGCAGGGCATACGAGCAGTACTTC. Its protein is CASSLLTGGRAYEQYF.

The chain recombines TRBV10-3 with TRBJ2-3, with D possibly being TRBD2 (6 bases). This CDR3 is built from 14 residues. Germline lookup yields CDR1 ENHRY and CDR2 SYGVKD. Trimming cost V 9 bases and J 3 bases, with 16 bases left between them. For the CDR3, the DNA is TGTGCCATTACGGGGCTGGCGGGAACAGATACGCAGTATTTT. This encodes CAITGLAGTDTQYF.

V gene TRBV4-1 combines with J gene TRBJ2-5; 9 bases are a match to TRBD1. CDR1 MGHRA and CDR2 YSYEKL come from the germline V gene. With V trimmed by 2 bases and J by 5 bases, 3 bases remained unmatched. CDR3 length equals 14 residues. The CDR3 region is CASSQTGGGETQYF. The CDR3 bases are TGCGCCAGCAGCCAAACAGGGGGCGGGGAGACCCAGTACTTC.